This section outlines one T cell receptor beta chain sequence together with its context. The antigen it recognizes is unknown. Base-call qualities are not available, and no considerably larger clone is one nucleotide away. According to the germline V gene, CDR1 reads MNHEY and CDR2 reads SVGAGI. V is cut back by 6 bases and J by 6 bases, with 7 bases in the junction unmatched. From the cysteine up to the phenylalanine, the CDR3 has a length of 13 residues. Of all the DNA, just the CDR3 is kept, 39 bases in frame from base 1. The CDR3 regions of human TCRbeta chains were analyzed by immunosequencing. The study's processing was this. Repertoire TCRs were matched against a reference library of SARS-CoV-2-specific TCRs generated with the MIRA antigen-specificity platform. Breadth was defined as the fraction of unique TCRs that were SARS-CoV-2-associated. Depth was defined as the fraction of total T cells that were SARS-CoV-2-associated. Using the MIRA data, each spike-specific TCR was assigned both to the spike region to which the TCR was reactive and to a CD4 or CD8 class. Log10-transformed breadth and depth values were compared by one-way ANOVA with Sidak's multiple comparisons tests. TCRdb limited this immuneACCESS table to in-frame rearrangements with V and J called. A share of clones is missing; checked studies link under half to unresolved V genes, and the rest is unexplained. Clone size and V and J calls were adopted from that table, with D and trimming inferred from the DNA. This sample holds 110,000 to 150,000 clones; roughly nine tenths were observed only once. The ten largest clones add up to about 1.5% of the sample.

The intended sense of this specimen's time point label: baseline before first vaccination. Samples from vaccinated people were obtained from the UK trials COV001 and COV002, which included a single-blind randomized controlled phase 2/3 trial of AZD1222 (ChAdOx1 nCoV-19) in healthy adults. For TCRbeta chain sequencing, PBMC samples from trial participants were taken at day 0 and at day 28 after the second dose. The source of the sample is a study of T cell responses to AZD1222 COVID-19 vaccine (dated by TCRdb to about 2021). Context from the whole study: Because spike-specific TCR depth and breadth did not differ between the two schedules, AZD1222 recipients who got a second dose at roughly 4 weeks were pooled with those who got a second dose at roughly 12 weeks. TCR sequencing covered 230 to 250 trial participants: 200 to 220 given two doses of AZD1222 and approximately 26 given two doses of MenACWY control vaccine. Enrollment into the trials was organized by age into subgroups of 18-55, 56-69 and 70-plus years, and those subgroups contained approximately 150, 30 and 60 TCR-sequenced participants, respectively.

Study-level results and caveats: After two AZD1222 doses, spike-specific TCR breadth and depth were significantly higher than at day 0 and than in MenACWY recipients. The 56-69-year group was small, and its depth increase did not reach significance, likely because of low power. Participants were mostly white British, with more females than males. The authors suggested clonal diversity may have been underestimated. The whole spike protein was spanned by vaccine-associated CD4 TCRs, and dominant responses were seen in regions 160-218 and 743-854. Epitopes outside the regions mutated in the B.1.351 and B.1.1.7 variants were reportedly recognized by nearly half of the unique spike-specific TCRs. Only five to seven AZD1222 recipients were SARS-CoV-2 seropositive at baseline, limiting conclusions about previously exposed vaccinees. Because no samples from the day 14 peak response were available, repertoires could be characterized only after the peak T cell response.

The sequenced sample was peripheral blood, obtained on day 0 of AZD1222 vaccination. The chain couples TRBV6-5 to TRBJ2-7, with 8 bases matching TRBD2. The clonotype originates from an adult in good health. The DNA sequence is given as TGTGCCAGCAGCAGCGGGAGTTGGAGCGAGCAGTACTTC. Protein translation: CASSSGSWSEQYF.